These T cell receptor beta chains were read from a single sample in a study of blood T cells in healthy people across ages. Via MiXCR, TCRdb re-called the 5' RACE reads, giving one row per CDR3 protein. The repertoire holds about a million distinct CDR3 sequences, approximately 49% seen once, with about an eighth in the top ten. Sequenced input: blood. These receptors originate from a man between 25 and 39 years old in good health. The CDR3 runs from the conserved cysteine through the conserved F or W. A D gene is named only where the DNA matches it firmly. Expanded clones are given a class, and other clones once, few, many or no size at all.

D gene: -; V gene: TRBV11-2; CDR3 length: 12; J gene: TRBJ2-2; clone size: -; CDR3 protein: CASSTHAGELFF; CDR3 DNA: TGTGCCAGCAGCACCCACGCCGGGGAGCTGTTTTTT
D gene: -; V gene: TRBV30; CDR3 length: 13; J gene: TRBJ2-4; clone size: -; CDR3 protein: CAWSVLLGDIQYF; CDR3 DNA: TGTGCCTGGAGTGTACTACTAGGGGACATTCAGTACTTC
D gene: -; V gene: TRBV4-2; CDR3 length: 16; J gene: TRBJ2-5; clone size: many; CDR3 protein: CASSQDGSREGETQYF; CDR3 DNA: TGTGCCAGCAGCCAAGATGGGTCCAGGGAAGGAGAGACCCAGTACTTC
D gene: -; V gene: TRBV2; CDR3 length: 14; J gene: TRBJ2-1; clone size: many; CDR3 protein: CASSLSGSSDEQFF; CDR3 DNA: TGTGCCAGCAGTCTCTCCGGGAGCAGTGATGAGCAGTTCTTC
D gene: TRBD1; V gene: TRBV10-3; CDR3 length: 15; J gene: TRBJ2-1; clone size: -; CDR3 protein: CATRITGTGFGEQFF; CDR3 DNA: TGTGCCACTCGAATTACCGGGACAGGGTTTGGTGAGCAGTTCTTC
D gene: -; V gene: TRBV20-1; CDR3 length: 14; J gene: TRBJ2-4; clone size: -; CDR3 protein: CSARVGLAKNIQYF; CDR3 DNA: TGCAGTGCTAGGGTAGGGCTAGCCAAAAACATTCAGTACTTC
D gene: -; V gene: TRBV6-2/TRBV6-3; CDR3 length: 15; J gene: TRBJ2-3; clone size: few; CDR3 protein: CASSFEGRAADTQYF; CDR3 DNA: TGTGCCAGCAGTTTCGAGGGTAGAGCGGCAGATACGCAGTATTTT
D gene: -; V gene: TRBV29-1; CDR3 length: 13; J gene: TRBJ1-1; clone size: few; CDR3 protein: CSVDAGRNTEAFF; CDR3 DNA: TGCAGCGTTGACGCAGGGCGGAACACTGAAGCTTTCTTT
D gene: TRBD2; V gene: TRBV20-1; CDR3 length: 13; J gene: TRBJ2-3; clone size: -; CDR3 protein: CSAASGGTDAQYF; CDR3 DNA: TGCAGTGCTGCTAGCGGGGGCACAGATGCGCAGTATTTT
D gene: -; V gene: TRBV4-1; CDR3 length: 17; J gene: TRBJ2-5; clone size: -; CDR3 protein: CASSQVLQRQIWETQYF; CDR3 DNA: TGCGCCAGCAGCCAAGTACTCCAGCGACAGATATGGGAGACCCAGTACTTC
D gene: TRBD1; V gene: TRBV29-1; CDR3 length: 13; J gene: TRBJ1-1; clone size: -; CDR3 protein: CSVPGQRNTEAFF; CDR3 DNA: TGCAGCGTTCCGGGACAGCGGAACACTGAAGCTTTCTTT
D gene: -; V gene: TRBV29-1; CDR3 length: 13; J gene: TRBJ2-5; clone size: -; CDR3 protein: CSVPTGPPETQYF; CDR3 DNA: TGCAGCGTTCCCACGGGGCCCCCAGAGACCCAGTACTTC
D gene: -; V gene: TRBV6-1; CDR3 length: 15; J gene: TRBJ1-2; clone size: few; CDR3 protein: CASSETAGVYYGYTF; CDR3 DNA: TGTGCCAGCAGTGAAACGGCAGGGGTCTACTATGGCTACACCTTC
D gene: TRBD2; V gene: TRBV20-1; CDR3 length: 14; J gene: TRBJ2-1; clone size: few; CDR3 protein: CSAPLGGDYNEQFF; CDR3 DNA: TGCAGTGCGCCATTGGGGGGGGATTACAATGAACAGTTCTTC
D gene: -; V gene: TRBV6-1; CDR3 length: 15; J gene: TRBJ1-2; clone size: -; CDR3 protein: CASSEAGKLSYGYTF; CDR3 DNA: TGTGCCAGCAGTGAAGCAGGGAAGCTCAGCTATGGCTACACCTTC
D gene: -; V gene: TRBV5-1; CDR3 length: 14; J gene: TRBJ1-6; clone size: few; CDR3 protein: CASSLDLDNSPLHF; CDR3 DNA: TGCGCCAGCAGCTTAGACTTAGATAATTCACCCCTCCACTTT
D gene: -; V gene: TRBV7-3; CDR3 length: 13; J gene: TRBJ1-6; clone size: -; CDR3 protein: CASSLIPNSPLHF; CDR3 DNA: TGTGCCAGCAGCTTAATACCAAATTCACCCCTCCACTTT
D gene: -; V gene: TRBV11-2; CDR3 length: 13; J gene: TRBJ2-3; clone size: -; CDR3 protein: CASSLGAIDTQYF; CDR3 DNA: TGTGCCAGCAGCTTAGGTGCCATAGATACGCAGTATTTT
D gene: -; V gene: TRBV7-9; CDR3 length: 14; J gene: TRBJ1-1; clone size: -; CDR3 protein: CVSSSDHINTEAFF; CDR3 DNA: TGTGTCAGCAGCTCAGATCACATAAACACTGAAGCTTTCTTT
D gene: TRBD1; V gene: TRBV7-2; CDR3 length: 16; J gene: TRBJ2-7; clone size: -; CDR3 protein: CASSLDIGQGSYEQYF; CDR3 DNA: TGTGCCAGCAGCTTAGATATTGGACAGGGGTCCTACGAGCAGTACTTC
D gene: -; V gene: TRBV7-9; CDR3 length: 13; J gene: TRBJ2-3; clone size: -; CDR3 protein: CASSLPTTDTQYF; CDR3 DNA: TGTGCCAGCAGCTTACCGACAACAGATACGCAGTATTTT
D gene: -; V gene: TRBV2; CDR3 length: 13; J gene: TRBJ2-5; clone size: -; CDR3 protein: CASSRDPQETQYF; CDR3 DNA: TGTGCCAGCAGTCGGGACCCACAAGAGACCCAGTACTTC
D gene: -; V gene: TRBV7-2; CDR3 length: 14; J gene: TRBJ2-1; clone size: -; CDR3 protein: CASSLEDKWCEQFF; CDR3 DNA: TGTGCCAGCAGCTTGGAAGACAAGTGGTGTGAGCAGTTCTTC
D gene: -; V gene: TRBV7-2; CDR3 length: 11; J gene: TRBJ2-7; clone size: few; CDR3 protein: CAGSSAYEQYF; CDR3 DNA: TGTGCCGGCAGCTCCGCCTACGAGCAGTACTTC
D gene: TRBD1; V gene: TRBV5-1; CDR3 length: 18; J gene: TRBJ2-3; clone size: -; CDR3 protein: CASSSRTGSSIGSDTQYF; CDR3 DNA: TGCGCCAGCAGCTCCCGGACAGGGAGTTCTATCGGTTCAGATACGCAGTATTTT
D gene: -; V gene: TRBV24-1; CDR3 length: 15; J gene: TRBJ1-5; clone size: -; CDR3 protein: CATSGCGVGNQPQHF; CDR3 DNA: TGTGCCACCAGTGGTTGCGGGGTTGGCAATCAGCCCCAGCATTTT
D gene: -; V gene: TRBV12-3/TRBV12-4; CDR3 length: 14; J gene: TRBJ1-5; clone size: -; CDR3 protein: CASSFEGPNQPQHF; CDR3 DNA: TGTGCCAGCAGTTTTGAGGGCCCTAATCAGCCCCAGCATTTT
D gene: TRBD2; V gene: TRBV20-1; CDR3 length: 14; J gene: TRBJ2-3; clone size: -; CDR3 protein: CSASLAGVTGTQYF; CDR3 DNA: TGCAGTGCTAGTCTAGCGGGGGTGACAGGTACGCAGTATTTT
D gene: -; V gene: TRBV29-1; CDR3 length: 13; J gene: TRBJ2-5; clone size: few; CDR3 protein: CSVDPGVLETQYF; CDR3 DNA: TGCAGCGTTGACCCCGGGGTTTTGGAGACCCAGTACTTC
D gene: -; V gene: TRBV7-2; CDR3 length: 15; J gene: TRBJ1-6; clone size: -; CDR3 protein: CASSSQSGYNSPLHF; CDR3 DNA: TGTGCCAGCAGCTCCCAGTCAGGGTATAATTCACCCCTCCACTTT
D gene: TRBD2; V gene: TRBV9; CDR3 length: 15; J gene: TRBJ2-1; clone size: once; CDR3 protein: CASSAGASGGNEQFF; CDR3 DNA: TGTGCCAGCAGCGCAGGTGCTAGCGGGGGTAATGAGCAGTTCTTC
D gene: TRBD1; V gene: TRBV20-1; CDR3 length: 15; J gene: TRBJ2-7; clone size: -; CDR3 protein: CSATDRQGISYEQYF; CDR3 DNA: TGCAGTGCTACGGACCGACAGGGAATCTCCTACGAGCAGTACTTC